The T cell receptor beta chain described here comes from a study of human T cells and chemical hapten exposure. Unique molecular identifiers were attached to individual cDNA molecules within the library. TCRdb recomputed calls from the reads with MiXCR, one row per CDR3 protein. The sample lists a few thousand distinct CDR3 sequences; roughly 40% were seen once. The V and J ends lost 6 bases and 6 bases respectively, with 9 bases between them. The germline V gene has CDR1 MNHEY and CDR2 SVGEGT. This CDR3 is built from 12 residues. Described treatment: therapeutic diphenylcyclopropenone sensitization with weekly scalp DPC.

This chain links TRBV6-2 or TRBV6-3 with TRBJ2-1; tentative D call: TRBD1 (5 bases). This sequence originates from an adult with alopecia areata. Some clones in this sample may be carry-over from other donors' samples. This table probably holds off-target reads from a library built for another chain. The material sequenced was whole blood, taken before DPC sensitization or 2, 6, or about 24 weeks after (not recorded which). The CDR3 sequence is CASSRTGNEQFF. The CDR3 DNA reads as TGTGCCAGCAGCCGAACAGGCAATGAGCAGTTCTTC.